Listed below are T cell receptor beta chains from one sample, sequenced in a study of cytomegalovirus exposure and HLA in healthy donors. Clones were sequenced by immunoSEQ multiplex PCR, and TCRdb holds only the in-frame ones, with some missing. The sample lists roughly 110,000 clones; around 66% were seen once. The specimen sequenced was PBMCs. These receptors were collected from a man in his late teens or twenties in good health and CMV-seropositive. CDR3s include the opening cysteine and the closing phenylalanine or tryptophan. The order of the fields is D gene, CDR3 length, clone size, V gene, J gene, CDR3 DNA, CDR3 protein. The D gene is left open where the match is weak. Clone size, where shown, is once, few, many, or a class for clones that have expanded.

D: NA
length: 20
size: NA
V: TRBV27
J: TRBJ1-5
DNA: TGTGCCAGCAGTTCAACCGGACAGTACAGGGCGGGGGTTAAGAATCAGCCCCAGCATTTT
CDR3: CASSSTGQYRAGVKNQPQHF

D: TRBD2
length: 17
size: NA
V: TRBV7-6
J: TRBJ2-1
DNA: TGTGCCAGCAGCCCGGCGGCGGGGGGGCAGTCCTACAATGAGCAGTTCTTC
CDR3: CASSPAAGGQSYNEQFF

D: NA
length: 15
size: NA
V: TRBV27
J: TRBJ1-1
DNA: TGTGCCAGCAGTTCCGGATCCCCGGGGAACACTGAAGCTTTCTTT
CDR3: CASSSGSPGNTEAFF

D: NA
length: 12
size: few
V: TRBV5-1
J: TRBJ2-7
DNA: TGCGCCAGCAGCTTCGCGGGTTACGAGCAGTACTTC
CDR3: CASSFAGYEQYF

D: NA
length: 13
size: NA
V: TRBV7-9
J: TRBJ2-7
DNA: TGTGCCAGCAGCAATACTAGGAACTACGAGCAGTACTTC
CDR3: CASSNTRNYEQYF

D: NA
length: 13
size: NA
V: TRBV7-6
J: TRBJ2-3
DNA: TGTGCCAGCAGCCGCGCAAACACAGATACGCAGTATTTT
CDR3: CASSRANTDTQYF

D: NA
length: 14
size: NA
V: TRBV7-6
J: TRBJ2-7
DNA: TGTGCCAGCAGCTTAGCCCCAGGGTCCTACGAGCAGTACTTC
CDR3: CASSLAPGSYEQYF

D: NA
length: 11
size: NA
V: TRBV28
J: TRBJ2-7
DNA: TGTGCCAGCAGTTTGAGGACAAAGGAACATTTC
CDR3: CASSLRTKEHF

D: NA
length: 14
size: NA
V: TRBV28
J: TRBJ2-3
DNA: TGTGCCAGCAGTCCAACAAGGGGGACAGATACGCAGTATTTT
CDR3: CASSPTRGTDTQYF

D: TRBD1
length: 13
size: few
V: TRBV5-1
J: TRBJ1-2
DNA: TGCGCCAGCAGCTTGGGACAGGGGGTGGGCTACACCTTC
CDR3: CASSLGQGVGYTF

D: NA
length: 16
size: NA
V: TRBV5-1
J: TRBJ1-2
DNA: TGCGCCAGCAGCTCGGGAGACGGGGTGTCGGACTATGGCTACACCTTC
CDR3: CASSSGDGVSDYGYTF

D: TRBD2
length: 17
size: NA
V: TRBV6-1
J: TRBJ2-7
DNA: TGTGCCAGCAGTGATAGCGGGGGGGTAAGGTCTATCTACGAGCAGTACTTC
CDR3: CASSDSGGVRSIYEQYF

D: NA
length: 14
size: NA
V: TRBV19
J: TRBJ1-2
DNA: TGTGCCAGTAGTATTAATCTGCGTGCCTATGGCTACACCTTC
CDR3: CASSINLRAYGYTF

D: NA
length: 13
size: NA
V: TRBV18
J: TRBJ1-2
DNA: TGTGCCAGCTCACCGGACAGTAACTATGGCTACACCTTC
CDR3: CASSPDSNYGYTF

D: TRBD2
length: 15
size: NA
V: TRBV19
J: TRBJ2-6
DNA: TGTGCCAGTAACGGGGGGGTCTCTGGGGCCAACGTCCTGACTTTC
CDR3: CASNGGVSGANVLTF

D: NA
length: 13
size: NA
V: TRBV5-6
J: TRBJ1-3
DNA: TGTGCCAGCAGTTTATCCTCTGGAAACACCATATATTTT
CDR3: CASSLSSGNTIYF

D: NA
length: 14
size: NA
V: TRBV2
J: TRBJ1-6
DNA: TGTGCCAGCAGTGAAGGGCGGAGTAATTCACCCCTCCACTTT
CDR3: CASSEGRSNSPLHF

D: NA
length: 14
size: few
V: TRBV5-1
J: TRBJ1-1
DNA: TGCGCCAGCAGCTTTAGGCACCGGGGCACTGAAGCTTTCTTT
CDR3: CASSFRHRGTEAFF

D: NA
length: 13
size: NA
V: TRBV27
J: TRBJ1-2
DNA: TGTGCCAGCAGTTTTGGGGGCCAAGGTGGCTACACCTTC
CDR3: CASSFGGQGGYTF

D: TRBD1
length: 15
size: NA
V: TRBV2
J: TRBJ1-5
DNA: TGTGCCAGCAGTGTTAGTGCAGGGGGCTATCAGCCCCAGCATTTT
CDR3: CASSVSAGGYQPQHF

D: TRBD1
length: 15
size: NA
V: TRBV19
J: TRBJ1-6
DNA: TGTGCCAGTAGTACCCTGCGGGCAGGGGGATCACCCCTCCACTTT
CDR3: CASSTLRAGGSPLHF

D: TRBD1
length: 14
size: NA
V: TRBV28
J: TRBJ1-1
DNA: TGTGCCAGCAGTTTACCCACAGGGGGCGTTGAAGCTTTCTTT
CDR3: CASSLPTGGVEAFF

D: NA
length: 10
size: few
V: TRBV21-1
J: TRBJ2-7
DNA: TGTGCCAGCAGCGCGCCAGGGCAGTACTTC
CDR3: CASSAPGQYF

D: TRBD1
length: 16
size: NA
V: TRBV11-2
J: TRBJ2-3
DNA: TGTGCCAGCAGCTCGGCCCACAGGGGGCTAACAGATACGCAGTATTTT
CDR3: CASSSAHRGLTDTQYF

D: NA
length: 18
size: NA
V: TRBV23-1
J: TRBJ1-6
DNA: TGCGCCAGCAGTCCTACCCTCAAGACAGGTAAAGGCAATTCACCCCTCCACTTT
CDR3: CASSPTLKTGKGNSPLHF

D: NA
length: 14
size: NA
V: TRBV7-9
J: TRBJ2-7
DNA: TGTGCCAGCAGCTCGACCGGGAGTCTCTACGAGCAGTACTTC
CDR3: CASSSTGSLYEQYF

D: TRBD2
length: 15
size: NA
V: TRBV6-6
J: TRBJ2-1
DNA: TGTGCCAGCAGTTCCACGGGGGGGCAGTACAATGAGCAGTTCTTC
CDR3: CASSSTGGQYNEQFF

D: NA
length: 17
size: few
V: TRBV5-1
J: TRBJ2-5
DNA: TGCGCCAGCAGCTTGGATTCGGTGGGGCTAGGGCGAGAGACCCAGTACTTC
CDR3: CASSLDSVGLGRETQYF

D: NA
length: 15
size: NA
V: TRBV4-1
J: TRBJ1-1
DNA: TGCGCCAGCAGCCACGGCGGGACGATGAACACTGAAGCTTTCTTT
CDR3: CASSHGGTMNTEAFF

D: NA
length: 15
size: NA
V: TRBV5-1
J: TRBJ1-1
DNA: TGCGCCAGCAGCTTGGTCGGGGGGACGAACACTGAAGCTTTCTTT
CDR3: CASSLVGGTNTEAFF

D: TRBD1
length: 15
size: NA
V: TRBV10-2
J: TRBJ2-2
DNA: TGCGCCAGCAGGATACGACAGGGGGCCCCCGGGGAGCTGTTTTTT
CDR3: CASRIRQGAPGELFF

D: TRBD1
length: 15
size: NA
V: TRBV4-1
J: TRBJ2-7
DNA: TGCGCCAGCAGCCAGACGGGACAGGGAATCTACGAGCAGTACTTC
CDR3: CASSQTGQGIYEQYF

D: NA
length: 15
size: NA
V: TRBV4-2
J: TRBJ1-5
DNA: TGTGCCAGCAGGGAAGTGGACAGTAGCAATCAGCCCCAGCATTTT
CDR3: CASREVDSSNQPQHF

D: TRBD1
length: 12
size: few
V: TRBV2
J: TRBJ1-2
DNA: TGTGCCAGCAGAACAGGGGCGGGTGGCTACACCTTC
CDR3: CASRTGAGGYTF

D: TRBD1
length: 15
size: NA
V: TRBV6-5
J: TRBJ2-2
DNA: TGTGCCAGCAGTCATGACAGGGGGGACACCGGGGAGCTGTTTTTT
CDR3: CASSHDRGDTGELFF

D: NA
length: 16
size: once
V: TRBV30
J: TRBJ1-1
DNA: TGTGCCTGGAGTGTACGGACGCGGGGGCAGGGCACTGAAGCTTTCTTT
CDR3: CAWSVRTRGQGTEAFF

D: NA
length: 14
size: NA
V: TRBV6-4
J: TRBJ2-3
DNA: TGTGCCAGCAGCCAGGGGTCCAGCACAGATACGCAGTATTTT
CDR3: CASSQGSSTDTQYF

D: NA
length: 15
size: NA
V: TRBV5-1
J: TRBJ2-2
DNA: TGCGCCAGCAGCAGAAACAGGGAAGGCACCGGGGAGCTGTTTTTT
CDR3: CASSRNREGTGELFF

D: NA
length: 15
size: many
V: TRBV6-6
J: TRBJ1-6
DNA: TGTGCCAGCAGTTACTCGATTGCGGGCCTCCGTACCCTCCACTTT
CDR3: CASSYSIAGLRTLHF

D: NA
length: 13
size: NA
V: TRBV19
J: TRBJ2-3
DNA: TGTGCCACCCAACTCCGGGGGACAGATACGCAGTATTTT
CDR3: CATQLRGTDTQYF

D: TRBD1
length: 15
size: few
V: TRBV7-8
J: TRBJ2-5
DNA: TGTGCCAGCAGCTTGGGACAGGGGTTTGGTGAGACCCAGTACTTC
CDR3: CASSLGQGFGETQYF

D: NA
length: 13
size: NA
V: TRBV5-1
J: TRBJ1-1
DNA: TGCGCCAGCAGCTTGAGTTCGGACACTGAAGCTTTCTTT
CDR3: CASSLSSDTEAFF

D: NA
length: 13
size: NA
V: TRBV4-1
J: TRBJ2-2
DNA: TGCGCCAGCAGCCAATCTTCGGCCGGGGAGCTGTTTTTT
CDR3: CASSQSSAGELFF

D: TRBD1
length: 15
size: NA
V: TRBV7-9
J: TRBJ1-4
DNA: TGTGCCAGCAGCCTCCTGACAGGGGGGGATGAAAAACTGTTTTTT
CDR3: CASSLLTGGDEKLFF

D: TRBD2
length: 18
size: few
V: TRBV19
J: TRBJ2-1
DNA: TGTGCCAGTAGTATTGGGACTAGCGGGGGGTCGCGGAACAATGAGCAGTTCTTC
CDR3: CASSIGTSGGSRNNEQFF

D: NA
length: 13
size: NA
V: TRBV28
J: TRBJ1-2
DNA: TGTGCCAGCAGTTTAGGAGGTTCCTATGGCTACACCTTC
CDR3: CASSLGGSYGYTF

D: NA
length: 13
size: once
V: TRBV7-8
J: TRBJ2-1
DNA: TGTGCCAGCAGCTTAACGGGTCGAAATGAGCAGTTCTTC
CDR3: CASSLTGRNEQFF

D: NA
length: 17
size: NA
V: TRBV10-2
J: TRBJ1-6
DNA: TGCGCCAGCAGTGAGGCAGGCCTAAGCTCCTATAATTCACCCCTCCACTTT
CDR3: CASSEAGLSSYNSPLHF

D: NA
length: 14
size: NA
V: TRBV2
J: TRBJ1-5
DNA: TGTGCCAGCGGGGGGGTAAATAGCAATCAGCCCCAGCATTTT
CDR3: CASGGVNSNQPQHF

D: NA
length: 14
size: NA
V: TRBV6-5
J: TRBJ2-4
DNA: TGTGCCAGCAGTGAGGGAATAGCCAAAAACATTCAGTACTTC
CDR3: CASSEGIAKNIQYF

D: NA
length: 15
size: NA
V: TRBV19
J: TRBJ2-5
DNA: TGTGCCAGTACCCTAAACAGGGGAGGCCAAGAGACCCAGTACTTC
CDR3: CASTLNRGGQETQYF

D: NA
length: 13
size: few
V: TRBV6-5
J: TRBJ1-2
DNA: TGTGCCAGCACCAGAGGACAAATCTATGGCTACACCTTC
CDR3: CASTRGQIYGYTF

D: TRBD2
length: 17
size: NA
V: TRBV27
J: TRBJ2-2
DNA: TGTGCCAGCAGTTTAGTCGCGGGGGGGCCGGACACCGGGGAGCTGTTTTTT
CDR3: CASSLVAGGPDTGELFF